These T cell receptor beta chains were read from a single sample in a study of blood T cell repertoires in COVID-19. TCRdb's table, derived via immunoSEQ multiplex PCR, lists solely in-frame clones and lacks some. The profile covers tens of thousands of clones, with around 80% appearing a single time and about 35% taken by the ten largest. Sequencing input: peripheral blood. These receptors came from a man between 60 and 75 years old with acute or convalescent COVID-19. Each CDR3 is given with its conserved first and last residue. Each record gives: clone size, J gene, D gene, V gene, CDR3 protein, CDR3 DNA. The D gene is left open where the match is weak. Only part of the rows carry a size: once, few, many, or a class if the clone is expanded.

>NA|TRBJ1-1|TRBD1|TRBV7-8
CASSPGGTANTEAFF
TGTGCCAGCAGTCCCGGAGGGACAGCGAACACTGAAGCTTTCTTT
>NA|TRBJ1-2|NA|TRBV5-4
CASSLDEQGHYGYTF
TGTGCCAGCAGCTTGGATGAACAGGGCCACTATGGCTACACCTTC
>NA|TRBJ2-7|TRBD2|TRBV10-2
CASGTSYEQYF
TGCGCCAGCGGGACTAGCTACGAGCAGTACTTC
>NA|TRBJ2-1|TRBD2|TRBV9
CASSVPTGLAGDYNEQFF
TGTGCCAGCAGCGTACCCACGGGGTTAGCGGGGGATTACAATGAGCAGTTCTTC
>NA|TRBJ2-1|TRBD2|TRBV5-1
CASSLDGTSPHNEQFF
TGCGCCAGCAGCTTGGATGGGACTAGCCCTCACAATGAGCAGTTCTTC
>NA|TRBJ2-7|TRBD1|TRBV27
CASRQTGGFEQYF
TGTGCCAGCAGGCAGACAGGGGGCTTCGAGCAGTACTTC
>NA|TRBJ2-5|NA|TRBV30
CAWRSRQGGGETQYF
TGTGCCTGGAGATCACGGCAGGGGGGAGGAGAGACCCAGTACTTC
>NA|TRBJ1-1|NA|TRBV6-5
CASSYTMVSGGEAFF
TGTGCCAGCAGTTACACCATGGTATCGGGGGGTGAAGCTTTCTTT
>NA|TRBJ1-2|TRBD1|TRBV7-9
CASSSKQGLGGYTF
TGTGCCAGCAGTTCAAAACAGGGGTTGGGTGGCTACACCTTC
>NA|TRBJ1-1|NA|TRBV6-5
CASSQESRRSEAFF
TGTGCCAGCAGTCAGGAGAGCCGGAGGTCCGAAGCTTTCTTT
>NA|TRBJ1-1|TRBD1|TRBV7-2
CASSGRDSHNTEAFF
TGTGCCAGCAGCGGCCGGGACAGCCATAACACTGAAGCTTTCTTT
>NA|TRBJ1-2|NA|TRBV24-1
CATSDHTGNYGYTF
TGTGCCACCAGTGACCATACAGGGAACTATGGCTACACCTTC
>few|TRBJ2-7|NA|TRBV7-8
CASSLRAYSYEQYF
TGTGCCAGCAGCTTAAGAGCGTACTCCTACGAGCAGTACTTC
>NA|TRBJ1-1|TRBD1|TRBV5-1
CASSLTGRDTEAFF
TGCGCCAGCAGCCTGACAGGGCGAGACACTGAAGCTTTCTTT
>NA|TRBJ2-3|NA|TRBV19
CASALGAVSSTDTQYF
TGTGCCAGTGCCCTGGGGGCCGTCTCTAGCACAGATACGCAGTATTTT
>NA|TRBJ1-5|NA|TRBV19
CASSTQAGQPQHF
TGTGCCAGTAGTACACAGGCGGGACAGCCCCAGCATTTT
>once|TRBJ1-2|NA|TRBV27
CASSLGFNYGYTF
TGTGCCAGCAGTTTAGGCTTTAACTATGGCTACACCTTC
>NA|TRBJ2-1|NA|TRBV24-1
CATSDLPPLDEQFF
TGTGCCACCAGTGATTTGCCCCCCCTCGATGAGCAGTTCTTC
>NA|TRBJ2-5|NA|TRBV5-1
CASSRSSSLGETQYF
TGCGCCAGCAGCCGAAGCTCTAGCTTAGGAGAGACCCAGTACTTC
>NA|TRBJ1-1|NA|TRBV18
CASSPQGSLNTEAFF
TGTGCCAGCTCACCCCAGGGCAGTTTGAACACTGAAGCTTTCTTT
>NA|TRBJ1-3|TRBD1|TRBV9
CASSATGASGNTIYF
TGTGCCAGCAGCGCCACAGGGGCCTCTGGAAACACCATATATTTT
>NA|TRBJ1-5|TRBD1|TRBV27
CASSPMGQGYQPQHF
TGTGCCAGCAGTCCGATGGGACAGGGATATCAGCCCCAGCATTTT
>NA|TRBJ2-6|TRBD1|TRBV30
CAWSVTGAGANVLTF
TGTGCCTGGAGTGTAACAGGGGCGGGGGCCAACGTCCTGACTTTC
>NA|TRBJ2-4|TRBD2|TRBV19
CASSPGTSGSDIQYF
TGTGCCAGTAGTCCCGGGACTAGCGGGAGTGACATTCAGTACTTC
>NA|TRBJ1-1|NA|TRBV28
CATGVSTEAFF
TGTGCCACAGGGGTGAGCACTGAAGCTTTCTTT
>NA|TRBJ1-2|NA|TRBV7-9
CASSLRQGANYGYTF
TGTGCCAGCAGCTTACGTCAGGGTGCTAACTATGGCTACACCTTC
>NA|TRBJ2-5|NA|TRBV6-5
CASSPLGVRETQYF
TGTGCCAGCAGCCCCCTCGGGGTACGAGAGACCCAGTACTTC
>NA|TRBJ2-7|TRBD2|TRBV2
CASSELAGGDYEQYF
TGTGCCAGCAGTGAACTAGCGGGGGGGGACTACGAGCAGTACTTC
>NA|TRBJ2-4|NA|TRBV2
CASSGRGKNIQYF
TGTGCCAGCAGTGGGCGGGGTAAAAACATTCAGTACTTC
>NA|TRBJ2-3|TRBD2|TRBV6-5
CASGTSGRADTQYF
TGTGCCAGCGGGACTAGCGGGAGGGCAGATACGCAGTATTTT
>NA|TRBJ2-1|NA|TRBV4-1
CASSQDMTYNEQFF
TGCGCCAGCAGCCAAGATATGACTTACAATGAGCAGTTCTTC
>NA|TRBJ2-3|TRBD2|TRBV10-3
CAISGSLAGIADTQYF
TGTGCCATCAGTGGCTCCTTAGCGGGAATCGCAGATACGCAGTATTTT
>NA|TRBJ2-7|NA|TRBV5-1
CASSSGDGGEQYF
TGCGCCAGCAGCTCGGGGGACGGCGGCGAGCAGTACTTC
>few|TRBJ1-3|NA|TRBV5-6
CASSAGSGSGNTIYF
TGTGCCAGCAGCGCGGGGTCAGGGTCTGGAAACACCATATATTTT
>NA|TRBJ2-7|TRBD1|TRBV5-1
CASSLDRSYEQYF
TGCGCCAGCAGTCTGGACAGGTCCTACGAGCAGTACTTC
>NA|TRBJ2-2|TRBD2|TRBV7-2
CASSLRTSGPGTGELFF
TGTGCCAGCAGCCTAAGGACTAGCGGTCCGGGGACCGGGGAGCTGTTTTTT
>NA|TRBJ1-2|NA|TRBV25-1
CASSEFGSNYGYTF
TGTGCCAGCAGTGAGTTTGGCTCCAACTATGGCTACACCTTC
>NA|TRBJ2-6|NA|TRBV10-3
CAIKEPGKKSSGANVLTF
TGTGCCATCAAAGAACCCGGGAAGAAAAGCTCTGGGGCCAACGTCCTGACTTTC